Following are 13 T cell receptor beta chains from one sample sequenced in a study of T cells in Graves' hyperthyroidism and ophthalmopathy. Amplification yielded TCR beta CDR3 regions, with RNA transcripts as the source. The HTBI primer set drove a first-round RT-PCR of the TCR CDR3. TCRdb re-called the multiplex PCR reads with MiXCR, one entry per CDR3 protein. Altogether 500,000 to 550,000 distinct CDR3 sequences are present, less than 25% being singletons, with the ten largest covering roughly 29%. Sequenced input: blood. Source of these receptors: a man aged 18 to 30 with Graves' hyperthyroidism.

This clonotype appeared a few times. The chain combines TRBV7-9 with TRBJ2-7; the D is unclear. CDR1 and CDR2 from the germline V gene are SEHNR and FQNEAQ (reference sequence). The CDR3 totals 15 residues. V was clipped by 4 bases and J by 2 bases, with 15 bases between them. CDR3: CASSSLLKGPYEQYF. DNA of the CDR3: TGTGCCAGCAGCTCCCTCCTCAAGGGCCCCTACGAGCAGTACTTC.

This clonotype was detected a few times. This may be a read error, as it is one base from a much larger clone. The chain uses TRBV11-2 and TRBJ2-7; no definite D call. The CDR3 length is 14 residues. V lost 2 bases and J 3 bases, leaving 11 bases between the germline ends. From germline, CDR1 is SGHAT and CDR2 FQNNGV. The CDR3 protein is CASSLPRISYEQYF. CDR3 in DNA: TGTGCCAGCAGCTTACCAAGGATCAGCTACGAGCAGTACTTC.

The chain uses TRBV9 and TRBJ2-3; a weak D match, TRBD2 (5 bases). CDR1 and CDR2 (germline): SGDLS, YYNGEE. CDR3 length: 15 residues. V lost 0 bases and J 1 base, leaving 9 bases between the germline ends. The CDR3 DNA follows: TGTGCCAGCAGCGTAGAAGGACTCCGCACAGATACGCAGTATTTT. Its protein product is CASSVEGLRTDTQYF.

This clonotype was observed many times. The V gene is TRBV30, the J gene TRBJ1-5, with D perhaps matching TRBD1 (5 bases). V was shortened by 0 bases and J by 7 bases, with 10 bases between the two germline ends. Germline CDR1 is GTSNPN and CDR2 is SVGIG (reference sequence). CDR3 length: 13 residues. CDR3 residues: CAWSVFGDQPQHF. The DNA for the CDR3 is TGTGCCTGGAGTGTATTTGGGGACCAGCCCCAGCATTTT.

In this sample, this clonotype turned up many times. The chain is built from TRBV29-1 and TRBJ1-1; possible D gene TRBD1, 5 bases. CDR1 SQVTM and CDR2 ANQGSEA come from the germline V gene. V lost 7 bases to trimming and J lost 5 bases, with 11 bases between them. The CDR3 extends over 11 amino acids. The CDR3 DNA reads as TGCAGCGGGAGGGAGGGGACTGAAGCTTTCTTT. It encodes CSGREGTEAFF.

The V and J genes are TRBV12-3 or TRBV12-4 and TRBJ1-6; unclear D gene. Trimming took 1 base from V and 6 from J, leaving 13 bases between them. CDR3 size: 16 residues. CDR3 amino acids: CASSLGRNSPNSPLHF. The CDR3 bases are TGTGCCAGCAGTTTAGGGCGGAACAGCCCTAATTCACCCCTCCACTTT.

This clonotype occurred many times. This chain joins TRBV6-1 and TRBJ2-7; possibly TRBD1 for D (6 bases). Trimming pared 7 bases from V and 0 bases from J, leaving 16 bases between. This CDR3 has 15 residues. Per the germline V gene, CDR1 is MNHNS and CDR2 is SASEGT. The CDR3 loop is CASTPRTEYSYEQYF. The CDR3 DNA sequence: TGTGCCAGCACCCCAAGGACAGAATACTCCTACGAGCAGTACTTC.

This clonotype appeared many times. The gene calls are TRBV7-8 and TRBJ2-5; 10 bases align to TRBD2. Trimming removed 1 base from V and 5 bases from J; junction bases left unmatched: 7. Per germline, CDR1 SGHVS and CDR2 FQNEAQ. This CDR3 is 16 amino acids long. The CDR3 DNA reads as TGTGCCAGCAGCTTAGTGGAGCGGGGGGGCTCGGAGACCCAGTACTTC. Its protein is CASSLVERGGSETQYF.

A few counts support this clonotype. This chain joins TRBV20-1 and TRBJ2-2, with D unclear. V lost 3 bases and J lost 3, with 11 bases in between. The CDR3 runs 14 residues. The germline V gene has CDR1 DFQATT and CDR2 SNEGSKA (reference sequence). CDR3 sequence (DNA): TGCAGTGCTAGTGGCAGGCAATACACCGGGGAGCTGTTTTTT. Encoded protein: CSASGRQYTGELFF.

This clonotype appeared a few times. The chain combines TRBV19 with TRBJ1-2; D is perhaps TRBD1 (5 bases). Per germline, CDR1 LNHDA and CDR2 SQIVND (reference sequence). V was pared by 5 bases and J by 4 bases, with 14 bases between. There are 14 residues in the CDR3. CDR3 sequence (DNA): TGTGCCAGTAGTCTTCCTAGACAGACCTATGGCTACACCTTC. It encodes CASSLPRQTYGYTF.

This clonotype was seen at least ten times. The rearrangement links TRBV7-3 to TRBJ1-5; maybe TRBD1 (5 bases). The CDR3 sequence is 18 residues long. V gave up 7 bases and J gave up 3 bases, with 25 bases separating them. Per the germline V gene, CDR1 is SGHTA and CDR2 is FQGTGA. The CDR3 protein is CASTNVEDRGPINQPQHF. CDR3 bases: TGTGCCAGCACCAACGTCGAGGACCGGGGCCCTATCAATCAGCCCCAGCATTTT.

Many counts were recorded for this clonotype. The rearrangement uses TRBV2 and TRBJ2-4; D unclear. The germline V gene has CDR1 SNHLY and CDR2 FYNNEI. The CDR3 contains 16 residues. The V gene lost 7 bases and the J gene lost 2 bases, with 18 bases spanning the gap. The CDR3 nucleotides are TGTGCCAGCAAGCCTGGACGGTCCCGTACCAAAAACATTCAGTACTTC. Protein: CASKPGRSRTKNIQYF.

The chain is built from TRBV12-3 or TRBV12-4 and TRBJ1-2; D is unclear. The CDR3 is 14 amino acids. The V gene lost 6 bases and the J gene lost 1 base, with 12 bases spanning the gap. CDR3 bases: TGTGCCAGCAGCCCACGGATCCTTAACTATGGCTACACCTTC. It codes for CASSPRILNYGYTF.